This TCR beta chain was identified during a study of shared clonotypes between healthy human individuals. Only a few counts were recorded for this clone. Data came from immunoSEQ multiplex PCR; TCRdb stores just in-frame clones and leaves some out. Of a few hundred thousand clones listed, over 60% were seen once; the top ten hold more than 9.5%. Sequenced: memory CD4+ T cells sorted from blood. Documented subset: CD45RA-negative fraction. The receptor was derived from a man younger than 40 in good health.

The CDR3 loop reads CASRSSGSVNEQFF. CDR3 sequence (DNA): TGTGCCAGCAGATCGAGCGGGAGCGTCAATGAGCAGTTCTTC. This chain joins TRBV6-1 and TRBJ2-1; 8 nucleotides line up with TRBD2. The CDR3 is 14 amino acids. J gave up 6 bases and V 6 bases, and 7 bases lay outside the gene matches. Germline V gene sequence: CDR1 MNHNS, CDR2 SASEGT.